Listed here are 12 T cell receptor beta chains from one sample, sequenced in a study of blood T cells in healthy people across ages. A second roughly 7 to 11 cycle PCR used barcoded and J-beta primers. Using its own MiXCR run on the 5' RACE reads, TCRdb lists one record per CDR3 protein. The repertoire consists of approximately 1.5 million distinct CDR3 sequences, with 35% to 45% occurring once and the leading ten covering about 4%. Sequencing was performed on blood. Source of these receptors: a woman between 18 and 29 years old in good health.

The chain links TRBV4-1 to TRBJ2-7; 10 bases are a match to TRBD2. This CDR3 spans 20 amino acids. V shed 0 bases and J 3 bases; nucleotides not matched to a gene: 17. Germline V CDR1 and CDR2: MGHRA, YSYEKL. This CDR3 is CASSQESSGRAYVDFYEQYF. Written as DNA, the CDR3 is TGCGCCAGCAGCCAAGAGAGCAGCGGGAGGGCCTATGTAGACTTCTACGAGCAGTACTTC.

The gene calls are TRBV20-1 and TRBJ1-1; TRBD1 aligns across 10 bases. The CDR3 is made up of 13 amino acids. V dropped 3 bases and J dropped 4; count of bases not matched to a gene: 2. Germline loops: CDR1 DFQATT, CDR2 SNEGSKA (reference sequence). CDR3 DNA sequence: TGCAGTGCTAGGGGGACAGGGGCCACTGAAGCTTTCTTT. It translates to CSARGTGATEAFF.

This clonotype was seen only a few times. The rearrangement uses TRBV6-1 and TRBJ1-5; TRBD1 matches at 9 bases. The germline gives CDR1 MNHNS, CDR2 SASEGT. CDR3 size: 16 residues. Germline trimming cut 3 bases from V and 1 base from J; bases unmatched to any gene: 4. CDR3 sequence reads: CASSERDRVSNQPQHF. The CDR3 coding sequence is TGTGCCAGCAGTGAGAGGGACAGGGTGAGCAATCAGCCCCAGCATTTT.

The rearrangement uses TRBV7-2 and TRBJ1-6, with 7 nucleotides matching TRBD1. The ends lost 5 bases at V and 9 bases at J; junction bases unmatched: 13. CDR3 length equals 16 residues. Germline loops: CDR1 SGHTA, CDR2 FQGNSA. The CDR3 DNA reads TGTGCCAGCAGCCAGCTGGGAGGAGACAGGGTTTCACCCCTCCACTTT. As protein: CASSQLGGDRVSPLHF.

CDR3 sequence: CASSQGQFTETQYF. The CDR3 DNA reads as TGCGCCAGCAGCCAAGGACAGTTCACAGAGACCCAGTACTTC. This chain links TRBV4-1 with TRBJ2-5; tentatively, D is TRBD1 (5 bases). Germline lookup yields CDR1 MGHRA and CDR2 YSYEKL. This CDR3 region has 14 residues. Trimming took off 1 base at V and 4 bases at J, with 10 bases between the two ends.

J is TRBJ2-2 and V is TRBV2; D is possibly TRBD1 (6 bases). V lost 6 bases and J 4 bases, leaving 9 bases between the germline ends. The length of the CDR3 is 13 residues. Germline V CDR1 and CDR2: SNHLY, FYNNEI. CDR3 in DNA: TGTGCCAGCAGAACCAGGGGCACCGGGGAGCTGTTTTTT. This encodes CASRTRGTGELFF.

The chain is built from TRBV9 and TRBJ1-5; D is possibly TRBD1 (5 bases). CDR3 length: 15 residues. V shed 0 bases and J shed 3 bases, with 10 bases lying between them. Looked up from germline, CDR1 is SGDLS and CDR2 is YYNGEE. CDR3 nucleotide sequence: TGTGCCAGCAGCGTAGGTCCCAGGGTCAATCAGCCCCAGCATTTT. Translation: CASSVGPRVNQPQHF.

The CDR3 region has the DNA TGCGCCAGCAGCTTGGCGCAGCGTAGCTCCTACAATGAGCAGTTCTTC. Its protein is CASSLAQRSSYNEQFF. The chain links TRBV5-1 to TRBJ2-1; D unclear. CDR3 length equals 16 residues. Deletions cut 0 bases from V and 0 bases from J, with 10 bases between. Germline CDR1 SGHRS, CDR2 YFSETQ.

In this sample, this clonotype turned up a few times. This rearrangement joins TRBV7-8 to TRBJ1-2; the match to TRBD1 covers 9 bases. Trimming removed 2 bases from V and 6 bases from J; junction bases left unmatched: 7. The CDR3 extends over 15 amino acids. CDR1 is SGHVS, CDR2 FQNEAQ, per germline. This chain's CDR3 is CASSLKTGQGDGYTF. In DNA form, the CDR3 reads TGTGCCAGCAGCTTAAAAACGGGACAGGGCGATGGCTACACCTTC.

This clonotype occurred a few times. The genes are TRBV20-1 and TRBJ1-1, with no clear D. Per germline, CDR1 DFQATT and CDR2 SNEGSKA (reference sequence). This CDR3 spans 14 amino acids. V lost 1 base to trimming and J lost 0 bases, with 9 bases between them. The CDR3 here is CSARVGILNTEAFF. In DNA form, the CDR3 reads TGCAGTGCTAGAGTAGGGATTCTGAACACTGAAGCTTTCTTT.

This clonotype showed up many times. V usage is TRBV27 and J usage is TRBJ1-2; 7 bases are shared with TRBD1. The CDR3 totals 14 residues. V lost 5 bases to trimming and J lost 0 bases; unmatched junction nucleotides: 3. Germline V CDR1 and CDR2: MNHEY, SMNVEV (reference sequence). This CDR3 is CASSQTGANYGYTF. DNA of the CDR3: TGTGCCAGCAGTCAAACAGGGGCTAACTATGGCTACACCTTC.

The chain is built from TRBV20-1 and TRBJ2-3; 13 bases fit TRBD2. The junction had 14 bases not matched to a gene; V was cut back by 4 bases and J by 4 bases. Germline CDR1 reads DFQATT; CDR2 reads SNEGSKA (reference sequence). The CDR3 length is 18 residues. The CDR3 DNA sequence: TGCAGTGCTACAGATATTGCTACTAGCGGGGGGGCCGCAGATACGCAGTATTTT. This codes for CSATDIATSGGAADTQYF.